These 2 T cell receptor beta chains were sequenced from one sample in a study of radiotherapy plus CTLA-4 blockade in lung cancer. Produced via immunoSEQ multiplex PCR; TCRdb's table is partial and in-frame only. Of about 62,000 clones in the sample, about 72% are singletons; the top ten hold roughly 3.1%. The sample in question was peripheral blood, obtained from a patient treated with radiotherapy plus ipilimumab. The receptors here all came from a human donor with non-small cell lung cancer who had a complete response to radiotherapy plus ipilimumab.

J is TRBJ2-3 and V is TRBV6-1; no definite D call. The V end was cut by 1 base, the J end by 5 bases, with 13 bases between. Germline values: CDR1 MNHNS, CDR2 SASEGT. The CDR3 has 15 amino acids. CDR3 region: CASSEGQLKGDTQYF. Here the CDR3 DNA reads TGTGCCAGCAGTGAAGGACAACTTAAAGGAGATACGCAGTATTTT.

The rearrangement links TRBV5-1 to TRBJ1-6; a weak D match, TRBD1 (6 bases). The germline V and J ends were trimmed by 4 bases and 8 bases, with 16 bases remaining between them. The length of the CDR3 is 15 residues. The germline V gene encodes CDR1 SGHRS and CDR2 YFSETQ. CDR3 in DNA: TGCGCCAGCAGCCCGAAACAGGGAGCCTATTCACCCCTCCACTTT. Protein sequence: CASSPKQGAYSPLHF.